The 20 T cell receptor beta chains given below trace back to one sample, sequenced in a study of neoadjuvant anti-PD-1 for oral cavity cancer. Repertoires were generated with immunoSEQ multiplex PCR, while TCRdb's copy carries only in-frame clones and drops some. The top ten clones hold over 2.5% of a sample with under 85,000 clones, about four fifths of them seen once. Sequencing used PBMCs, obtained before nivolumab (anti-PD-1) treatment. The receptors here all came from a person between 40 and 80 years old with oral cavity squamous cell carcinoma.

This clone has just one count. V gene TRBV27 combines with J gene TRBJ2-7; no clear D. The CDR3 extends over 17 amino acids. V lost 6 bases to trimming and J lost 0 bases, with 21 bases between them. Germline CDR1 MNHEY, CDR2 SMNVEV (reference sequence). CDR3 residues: CASSPLRFGSGSYEQYF. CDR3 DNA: TGTGCCAGCAGCCCTTTGCGGTTTGGGTCCGGCTCCTACGAGCAGTACTTC.

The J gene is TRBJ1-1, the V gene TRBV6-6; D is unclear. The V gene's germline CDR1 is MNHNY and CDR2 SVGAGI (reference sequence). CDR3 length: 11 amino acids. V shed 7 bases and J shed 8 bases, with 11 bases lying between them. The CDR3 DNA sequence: TGTGCCAGCAACCTTTTGGGGGAAGCTTTCTTT. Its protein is CASNLLGEAFF.

The CDR3 loop is CASSYPLDRNQPQHF. As DNA, the CDR3 is TGTGCCAGCAGTTACCCCCTGGATAGGAATCAGCCCCAGCATTTT. V and J are TRBV6-6 and TRBJ1-5, with D unresolved. V lost 2 bases and J 4 bases, leaving 12 bases between the germline ends. Germline V gives CDR1 MNHNY, CDR2 SVGAGI (reference sequence). The CDR3 covers 15 residues.

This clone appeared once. The CDR3, as DNA: TGTGCCAGCAGCCGATTGGGGAACTACAATGAGCAGTTCTTC. The encoded protein is CASSRLGNYNEQFF. The chain employs TRBV7-9 and TRBJ2-1; D remains unclear. The V end lost 5 bases, the J end lost 3 bases, and 11 bases lay between the germline ends. This CDR3 spans 14 amino acids. Germline V CDR1 and CDR2: SEHNR, FQNEAQ (reference sequence).

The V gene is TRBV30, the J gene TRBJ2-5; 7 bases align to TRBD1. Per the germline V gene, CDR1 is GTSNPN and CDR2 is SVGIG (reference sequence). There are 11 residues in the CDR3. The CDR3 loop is CAYRGQETQYF. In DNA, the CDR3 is TGTGCTTACAGGGGTCAAGAGACCCAGTACTTC.

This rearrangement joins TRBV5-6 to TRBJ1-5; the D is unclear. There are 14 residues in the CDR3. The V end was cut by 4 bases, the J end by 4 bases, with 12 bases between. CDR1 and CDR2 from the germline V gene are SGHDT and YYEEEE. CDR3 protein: CASSAEASNQPQHF. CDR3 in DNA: TGTGCCAGCAGCGCGGAGGCTTCTAATCAGCCCCAGCATTTT.

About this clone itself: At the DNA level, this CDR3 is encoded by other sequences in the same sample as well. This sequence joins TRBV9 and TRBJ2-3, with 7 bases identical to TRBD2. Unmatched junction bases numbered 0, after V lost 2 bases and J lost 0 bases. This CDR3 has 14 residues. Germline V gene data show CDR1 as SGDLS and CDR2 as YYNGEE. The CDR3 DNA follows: TGTGCCAGCAGCGTCGGGGGGAGCACAGATACGCAGTATTTT. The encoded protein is CASSVGGSTDTQYF.

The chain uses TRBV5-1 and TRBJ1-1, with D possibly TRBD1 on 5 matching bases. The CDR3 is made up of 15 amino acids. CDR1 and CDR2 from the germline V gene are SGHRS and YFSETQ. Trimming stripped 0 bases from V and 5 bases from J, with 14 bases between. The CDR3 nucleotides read TGCGCCAGCAGCTTGGATGGACCGGGGGGGACTGAAGCTTTCTTT. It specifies CASSLDGPGGTEAFF.

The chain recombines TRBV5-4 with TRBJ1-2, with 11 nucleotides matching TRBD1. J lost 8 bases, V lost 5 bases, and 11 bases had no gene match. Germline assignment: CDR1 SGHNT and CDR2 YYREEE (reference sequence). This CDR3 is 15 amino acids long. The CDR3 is CASSYGQGASGGYTF. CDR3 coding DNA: TGTGCCAGCAGTTACGGACAGGGGGCTTCCGGCGGCTACACCTTC.

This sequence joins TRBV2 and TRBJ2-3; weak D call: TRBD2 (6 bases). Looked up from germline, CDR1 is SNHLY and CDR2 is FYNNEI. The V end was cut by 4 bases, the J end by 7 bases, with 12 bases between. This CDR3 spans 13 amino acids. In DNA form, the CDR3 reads TGTGCCAGCAGTGCCGGGAGTAGAAATACGCAGTATTTT. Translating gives CASSAGSRNTQYF.

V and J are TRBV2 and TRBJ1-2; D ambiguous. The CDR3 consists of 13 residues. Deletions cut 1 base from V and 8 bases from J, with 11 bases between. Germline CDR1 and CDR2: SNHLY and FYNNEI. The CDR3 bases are TGTGCCAGCAGTGAAGGGACGCTAAACGGCTACACCTTC. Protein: CASSEGTLNGYTF. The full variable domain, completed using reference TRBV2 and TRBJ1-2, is EPEVTQTPSHQVTQMGQEVILRCVPISNHLYFYWYRQILGQKVEFLVSFYNNEISEKSEIFDDQFSVERPDGSNFTLKIRSTKLEDSAMYFCASSEGTLNGYTFGSGTRLTVV.

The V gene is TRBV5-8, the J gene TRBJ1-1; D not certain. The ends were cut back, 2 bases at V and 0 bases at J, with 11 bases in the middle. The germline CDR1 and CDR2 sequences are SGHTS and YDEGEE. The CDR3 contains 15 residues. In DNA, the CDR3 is TGTGCCAGCAGCTTTACCAGGAGCATGAACACTGAAGCTTTCTTT. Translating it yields CASSFTRSMNTEAFF.

CDR3 sequence (DNA): TGTGCCAGCAGCTTAGTCCCGGGACTAGCGGGGAGAGGGGGACGCACAGATACGCAGTATTTT. It specifies CASSLVPGLAGRGGRTDTQYF. The J gene is TRBJ2-3, the V gene TRBV13, with 13 bases fitting TRBD2. The CDR3 has 21 residues. V was pared by 1 base and J by 1 base, with 14 bases of the junction left unmatched. CDR1 and CDR2 (germline): PRHDT, FYEKMQ (reference sequence).

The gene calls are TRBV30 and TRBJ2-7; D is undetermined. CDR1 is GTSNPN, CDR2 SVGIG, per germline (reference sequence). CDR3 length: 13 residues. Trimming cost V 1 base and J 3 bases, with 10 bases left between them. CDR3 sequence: CAWSGLLVYEQYF. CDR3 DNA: TGTGCCTGGAGTGGCCTATTGGTCTACGAGCAGTACTTC.

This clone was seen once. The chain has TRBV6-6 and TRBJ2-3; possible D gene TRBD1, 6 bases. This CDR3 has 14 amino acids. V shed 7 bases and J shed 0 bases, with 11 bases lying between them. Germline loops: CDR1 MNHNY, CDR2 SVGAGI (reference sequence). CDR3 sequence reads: CASTEGVSTDTQYF. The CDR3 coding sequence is TGTGCCAGCACCGAGGGGGTTAGCACAGATACGCAGTATTTT.

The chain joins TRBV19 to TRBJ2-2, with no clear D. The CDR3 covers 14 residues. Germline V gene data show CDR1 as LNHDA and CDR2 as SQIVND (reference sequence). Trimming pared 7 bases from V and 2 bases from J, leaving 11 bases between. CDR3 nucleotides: TGTGCCAGTAATAGGCGCGGTAACACCGGGGAGCTGTTTTTT. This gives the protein CASNRRGNTGELFF.

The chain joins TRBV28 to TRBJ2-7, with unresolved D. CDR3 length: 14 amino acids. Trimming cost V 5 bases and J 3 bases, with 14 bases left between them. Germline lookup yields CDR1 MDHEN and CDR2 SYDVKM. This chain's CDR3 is CASSLGAPLYEQYF. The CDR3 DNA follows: TGTGCCAGCAGTCTAGGAGCCCCCCTCTACGAGCAGTACTTC.

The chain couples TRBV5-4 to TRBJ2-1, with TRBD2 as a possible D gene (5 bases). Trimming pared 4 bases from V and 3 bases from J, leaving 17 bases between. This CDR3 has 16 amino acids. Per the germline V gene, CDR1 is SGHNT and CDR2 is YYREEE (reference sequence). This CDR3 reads CASSPDPSGNYNEQFF. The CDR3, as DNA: TGTGCCAGCAGCCCTGATCCCAGCGGCAACTACAATGAGCAGTTCTTC.

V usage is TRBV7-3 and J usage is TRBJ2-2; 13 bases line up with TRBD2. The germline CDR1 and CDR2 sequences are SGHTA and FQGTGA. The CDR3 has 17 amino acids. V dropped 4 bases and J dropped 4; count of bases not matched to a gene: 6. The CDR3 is CASSSQRLAGGTGELFF. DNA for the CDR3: TGTGCCAGCAGCTCTCAGAGACTAGCGGGAGGCACCGGGGAGCTGTTTTTT.

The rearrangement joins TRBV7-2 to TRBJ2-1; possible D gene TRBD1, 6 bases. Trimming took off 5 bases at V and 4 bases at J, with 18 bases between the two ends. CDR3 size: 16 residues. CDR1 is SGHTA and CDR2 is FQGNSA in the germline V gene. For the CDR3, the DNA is TGTGCCAGCAGCCCGACCTCGAGGGGGAAATACAATGAGCAGTTCTTC. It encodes CASSPTSRGKYNEQFF.